The present T cell receptor (beta chain) was sequenced within a study of Graves' ophthalmopathy and Graves' hyperthyroidism. The CDR3 is made up of 14 amino acids. V gave up 6 bases and J gave up 2 bases; unmatched junction bases: 6. This clonotype occurred many times. Its antigen is unknown. Study-wide findings and caveats: Blood also harbored most expanded thyroid clonotypes above 0.001 frequency.

The TCR beta CDR3 regions underwent amplification from RNA transcripts. First-round RT-PCR relied on HTBI primers, and a second-round multiplex PCR came next. TCRdb redid the calling of the multiplex PCR reads with MiXCR, one entry per CDR3 protein. This repertoire shows around 1,200,000 distinct CDR3 sequences, about 40% found once; its top ten account for roughly 10%. V gene TRBV12-3 or TRBV12-4 combines with J gene TRBJ1-1, with 7 positions matching TRBD1. Material for sequencing was peripheral blood or thyroid tissue (not recorded which). This receptor was identified in an adult man with Graves' hyperthyroidism. CDR3 loop: CASSRRDRNTEAFF. The CDR3 DNA reads TGTGCCAGCAGCCGTCGGGACAGAAACACTGAAGCTTTCTTT.